Reported below is one T cell receptor beta chain. The data stem from a study of T cell clones after liver transplantation. The repertoire was sequenced with immunoSEQ multiplex PCR; TCRdb's copy has only in-frame clones and lacks some. The top ten hold approximately 15% of the sample, which has about 51,000 clones, about 86% seen once. The V and J ends lost 3 bases and 1 base, in that order; junction bases with no gene match: 6. The length of the CDR3 is 16 residues. Germline-derived CDR1 and CDR2 are SGHAT and FQNNGV. Source: CD8+ T cells from blood, taken 12 months after liver transplant. The V gene is TRBV11-2, the J gene TRBJ2-5, with 9 bases fitting TRBD1. This receptor was taken from a human patient who received a liver transplant. A share of the T cells may be of graft donor origin. The CDR3 DNA sequence: TGTGCCAGCAGCTTCGGGACAGGGACCCTCCAAGAGACCCAGTACTTC. It is translated as CASSFGTGTLQETQYF.